Sequencing of this T cell receptor beta chain was carried out in a study of OX40 agonist ivuxolimab in advanced cancers. Study as a whole: The dose-escalation cohort was over 65% male, with a mean age of about 56 years, ranging about 23 to 90. Study results and limitations: Partly responding patients at 0.1-3.0 mg/kg showed some of the smallest clonal expansion.

CDR1 and CDR2 (germline): SGHRS, YFSETQ. Trimming removed 5 bases from V and 1 base from J, with 3 bases in between. The CDR3 runs to 11 residues. Autoimmune disease history or systemic immunosuppression meant exclusion. Libraries were prepared by immunoSEQ multiplex PCR; TCRdb keeps only in-frame clonotypes and omits some of them. The table records tens of thousands of clones, around 86% of them present only once. In regard to this clone: Its target is unknown.

The input for sequencing was CD4+ or CD8+ T cells sorted from blood, taken in a trial of the OX40 agonist ivuxolimab. The sequence derives from an adult with an advanced solid tumor such as melanoma, head and neck, liver or kidney cancer. The gene calls are TRBV5-1 and TRBJ2-5; D unresolved. CDR3 residues: CASRIQETQYF. The CDR3 DNA reads as TGCGCCAGCAGGATCCAAGAGACCCAGTACTTC.